This T cell receptor (beta chain) was recorded in a study of blood T cell repertoires in COVID-19. At the level of the study: From the United States, Italy and Spain came samples of acute and convalescent COVID-19.

Deletions cut 0 bases from V and 0 bases from J, with 9 bases between. CDR3 length equals 16 residues. The germline CDR1 and CDR2 sequences are MNHNS and SASEGT. The method was immunoSEQ multiplex PCR; TCRdb's version includes in-frame clones alone and lacks a portion of them. Of some 150,000 clones listed, around 80% were seen once; the top ten hold roughly 15%. This sequence was found in a woman between 65 and 79 years old with COVID-19, enrolled during active disease. This chain connects TRBV6-1 to TRBJ1-3; no firm D call. Sequences were obtained from peripheral blood. The CDR3 here is CASSEAVFSSGNTIYF. CDR3 in DNA: TGTGCCAGCAGTGAAGCTGTGTTTAGCTCTGGAAACACCATATATTTT.